Given below is one T cell receptor beta chain in context. Its specificity is unknown. One end of the junction varies from germline; a read error may be responsible. The sample belongs to a study of T cell responses to AZD1222 COVID-19 vaccine. The data were produced by immunoSEQ multiplex PCR, yet TCRdb's version contains in-frame clones alone and is incomplete. The table lists under 150,000 clones, roughly nine tenths of them singletons. The CDR3 consists of 11 residues. Germline V gene data show CDR1 as SEHNR and CDR2 as FQNEAQ (reference sequence). Study results and caveats: Unmutated variant regions reportedly attract nearly half of all spike-specific TCRs. In a largely white British group with more females than males, clonal diversity was possibly underestimated.

This chain links TRBV7-9 with TRBJ1-2, with D uncertain. Sequenced material: peripheral blood, taken 28 days after the second AZD1222 dose. The sequence was obtained from an adult who received the AZD1222 COVID-19 vaccine. CDR3 nucleotides: TGTGCCAGCAGCTTAGCGGATGGACCGGCCTTC. It specifies CASSLADGPAF.